Presented here are 3 T cell receptor beta chains from one specimen sequenced in a study of OX40 agonist ivuxolimab in advanced cancers. Receptor amplification or capture employed the immunoSEQ multiplex PCR assay. In its TCRdb copy, this immuneACCESS table keeps in-frame sequences only and misses some clones. Where compared with another copy, unresolved V genes explain less than half of these, and the others have no known cause. This sample comprises 100,000 to 150,000 clones, less than 95% of them detected only once. Together, the top ten hold 0.7% to 0.85% of the sample. The sequencing used CD4+ or CD8+ T cells sorted from blood, collected in a trial of the OX40 agonist ivuxolimab. These receptors were collected from an adult with an advanced solid tumor such as melanoma, head and neck, liver or kidney cancer.

The genes are TRBV6-5 and TRBJ2-1; 10 bases align to TRBD2. Trimming cost V 5 bases and J 6 bases; bases outside gene matches: 7. The germline gives CDR1 MNHEY, CDR2 SVGAGI. CDR3 length: 15 residues. Here the CDR3 reads CASSQGLAPTNEQFF. The CDR3 DNA is TGTGCCAGCAGTCAGGGACTAGCGCCTACCAATGAGCAGTTCTTC.

This chain joins TRBV7-6 and TRBJ2-7; tentative D call: TRBD2 (6 bases). This CDR3 has 17 residues. Germline lookup yields CDR1 SGHVS and CDR2 FNYEAQ. V gave up 1 base and J gave up 0 bases, with 16 bases separating them. The CDR3 region has the DNA TGTGCCAGCAGCTTAGAATCCCCCGGGAGAAGCTCCTACGAGCAGTACTTC. As protein: CASSLESPGRSSYEQYF. Drawing the rest from reference TRBV7-6 and TRBJ2-7, the complete variable domain is GAGVSQSPRYKVTKRGQDVALRCDPISGHVSLYWYRQALGQGPEFLTYFNYEAQQDKSGLPNDRFSAERPEGSISTLTIQRTEQRDSAMYRCASSLESPGRSSYEQYFGPGTRLTVT.

J is TRBJ2-7 and V is TRBV7-9, with D unclear. V gave up 5 bases and J gave up 2 bases, with 4 bases separating them. The germline V gene has CDR1 SEHNR and CDR2 FQNEAQ (reference sequence). The CDR3 has 11 residues. The CDR3 sequence is CASSHTYEQYF. The CDR3 nucleotides read TGTGCCAGCAGCCACACCTACGAGCAGTACTTC.